The sequence of this T cell receptor beta chain was determined in a study of CD8 T cells in ankylosing spondylitis. General study findings and limits: Ankylosing spondylitis blood appeared to carry a characteristic TCR beta motif of fewer than 10 highly homologous variants. Clones linked to disease were reported to show significant enrichment in matched ankylosing spondylitis synovial fluid. Earlier work had already found some motif variants in reactive arthritis synovial fluid and blood.

Molecular-barcoded quantitative 5'-RACE produced these TCR beta libraries. TCRdb used MiXCR to reprocess the 5' RACE reads, holding one entry per CDR3 protein. The sample includes some 800,000 distinct CDR3 sequences, 12% of them seen just once. This CDR3 is built from 12 residues. In germline, CDR1 is SEHNR, CDR2 FQNEAQ (reference sequence). Trimming left V 5 bases short and J 7 bases short, with 6 bases between. The table lists this clonotype with many counts. Its antigen is still unknown. V and J are TRBV7-9 and TRBJ1-6; D is undetermined. The sequence derives from a male donor with ankylosing spondylitis. Sequences were obtained from blood, either unsorted or a sorted T cell fraction (not recorded which). Here the CDR3 reads CASSPRNSPLHF. CDR3 coding DNA: TGTGCCAGCAGCCCCAGGAATTCACCCCTCCACTTT.